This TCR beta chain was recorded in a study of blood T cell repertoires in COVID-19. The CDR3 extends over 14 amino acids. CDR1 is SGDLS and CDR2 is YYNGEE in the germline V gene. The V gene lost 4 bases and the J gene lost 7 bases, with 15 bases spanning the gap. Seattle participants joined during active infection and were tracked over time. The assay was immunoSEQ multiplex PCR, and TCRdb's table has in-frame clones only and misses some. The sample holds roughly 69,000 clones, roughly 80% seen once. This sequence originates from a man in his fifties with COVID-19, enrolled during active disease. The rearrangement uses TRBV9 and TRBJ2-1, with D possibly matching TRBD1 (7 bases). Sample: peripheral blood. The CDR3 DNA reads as TGTGCCAGCAGCACCAGACAGGGAGGTAATGAGCAGTTCTTC. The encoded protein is CASSTRQGGNEQFF.